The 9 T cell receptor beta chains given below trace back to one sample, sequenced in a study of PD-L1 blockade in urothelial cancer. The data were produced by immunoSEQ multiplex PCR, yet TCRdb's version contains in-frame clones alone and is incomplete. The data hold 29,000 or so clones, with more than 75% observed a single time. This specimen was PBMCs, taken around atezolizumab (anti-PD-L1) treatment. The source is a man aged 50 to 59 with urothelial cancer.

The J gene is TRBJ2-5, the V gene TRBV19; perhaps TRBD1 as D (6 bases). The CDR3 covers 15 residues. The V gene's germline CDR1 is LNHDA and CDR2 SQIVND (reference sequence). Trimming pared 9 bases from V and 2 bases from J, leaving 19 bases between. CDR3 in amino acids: CASSYADRSQETQYF. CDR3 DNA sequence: TGTGCCAGCAGTTACGCAGACAGGTCGCAAGAGACCCAGTACTTC.

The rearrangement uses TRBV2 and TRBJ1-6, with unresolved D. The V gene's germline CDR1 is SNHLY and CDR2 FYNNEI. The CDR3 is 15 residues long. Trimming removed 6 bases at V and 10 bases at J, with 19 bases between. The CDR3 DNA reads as TGTGCCAGCAGGCGATCGAATGCCCCCGGGTCACCCCTCCACTTT. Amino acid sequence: CASRRSNAPGSPLHF.

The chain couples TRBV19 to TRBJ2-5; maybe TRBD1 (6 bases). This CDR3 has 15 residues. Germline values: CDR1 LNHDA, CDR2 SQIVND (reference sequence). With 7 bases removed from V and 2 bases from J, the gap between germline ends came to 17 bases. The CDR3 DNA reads TGTGCCAGTACCATAGGGGGACGGCTACAAGAGACCCAGTACTTC. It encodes CASTIGGRLQETQYF.

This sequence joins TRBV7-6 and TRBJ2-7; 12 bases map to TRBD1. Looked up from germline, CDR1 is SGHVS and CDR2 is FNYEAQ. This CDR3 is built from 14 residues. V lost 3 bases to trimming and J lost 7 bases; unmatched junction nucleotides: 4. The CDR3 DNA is TGTGCCAGCAGCTTGGGACAGGGGGCTGGGGAGCAGTACTTC. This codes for CASSLGQGAGEQYF. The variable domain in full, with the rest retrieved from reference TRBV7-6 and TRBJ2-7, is GAGVSQSPRYKVTKRGQDVALRCDPISGHVSLYWYRQALGQGPEFLTYFNYEAQQDKSGLPNDRFSAERPEGSISTLTIQRTEQRDSAMYRCASSLGQGAGEQYFGPGTRLTVT.

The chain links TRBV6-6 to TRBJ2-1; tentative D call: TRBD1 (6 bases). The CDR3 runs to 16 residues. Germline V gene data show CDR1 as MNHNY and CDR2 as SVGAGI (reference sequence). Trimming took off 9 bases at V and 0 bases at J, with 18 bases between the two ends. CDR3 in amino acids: CARIIAGEGSYNEQFF. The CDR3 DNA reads TGTGCCAGGATTATAGCAGGGGAAGGCTCCTACAATGAGCAGTTCTTC.

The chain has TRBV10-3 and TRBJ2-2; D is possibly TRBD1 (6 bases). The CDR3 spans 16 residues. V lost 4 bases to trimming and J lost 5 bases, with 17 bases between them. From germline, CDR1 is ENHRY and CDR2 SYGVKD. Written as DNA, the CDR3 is TGTGCCATCAGTGGGGAACAGGGAAGTGGGACCGGGGAGCTGTTTTTT. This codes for CAISGEQGSGTGELFF.

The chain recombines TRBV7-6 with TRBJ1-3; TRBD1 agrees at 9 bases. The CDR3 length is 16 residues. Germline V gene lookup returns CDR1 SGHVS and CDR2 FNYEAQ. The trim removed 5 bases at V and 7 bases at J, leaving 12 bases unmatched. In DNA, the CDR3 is TGTGCCAGCAGCCCAGTTGGTGGGACAGGGATGAACACCATATATTTT. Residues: CASSPVGGTGMNTIYF. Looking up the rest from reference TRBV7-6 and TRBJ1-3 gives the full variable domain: GAGVSQSPRYKVTKRGQDVALRCDPISGHVSLYWYRQALGQGPEFLTYFNYEAQQDKSGLPNDRFSAERPEGSISTLTIQRTEQRDSAMYRCASSPVGGTGMNTIYFGEGSWLTVV.

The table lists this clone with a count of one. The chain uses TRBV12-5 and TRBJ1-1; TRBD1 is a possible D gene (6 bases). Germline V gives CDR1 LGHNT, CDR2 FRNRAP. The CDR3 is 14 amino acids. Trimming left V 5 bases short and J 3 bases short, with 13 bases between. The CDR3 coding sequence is TGTGCTAGTGGTCCGATACAGGGTGACACTGAAGCTTTCTTT. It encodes CASGPIQGDTEAFF.

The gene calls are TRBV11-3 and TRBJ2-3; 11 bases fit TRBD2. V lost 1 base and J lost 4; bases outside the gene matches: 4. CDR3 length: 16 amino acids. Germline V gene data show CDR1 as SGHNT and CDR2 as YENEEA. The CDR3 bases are TGTGCCAGCAGCTTAGTCCTAGCGGGGGGCTCAGATACGCAGTATTTT. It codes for CASSLVLAGGSDTQYF.